This T cell receptor (beta chain) emerged from a study of shared clonotypes between healthy human individuals. Findings and caveats of the study: Sample collection involved blood only; tissue repertoires are likely different.

It was CD45RO-negative cells, positively selected for CCR7, that made up naive CD8 cells, with terminally differentiated effector memory CD45RA+ cells excluded. In regard to this clone: The antigen is unknown.

The assay was run at deep level. Each subset's genomic DNA was split evenly across several immunoSEQ plates. Generated by immunoSEQ multiplex PCR, the TCRdb table keeps only in-frame clones and is missing some. The repertoire holds about 820,000 clones, with about 92% as singletons. The V gene lost 5 bases and the J gene lost 8 bases, with 19 bases spanning the gap. CDR1 is MDHEN, CDR2 SYDVKM, per germline. CDR3 length: 15 residues. The J gene is TRBJ2-1, the V gene TRBV28; D is ambiguous. The clonotype was recovered from a man aged 30 to 45 in good health. The sequenced sample consisted of naive CD8+ T cells sorted from blood. The CDR3 reads CASSLGSYSRDEQFF. The CDR3 DNA is TGTGCCAGCAGTCTAGGAAGCTACTCAAGGGATGAGCAGTTCTTC.